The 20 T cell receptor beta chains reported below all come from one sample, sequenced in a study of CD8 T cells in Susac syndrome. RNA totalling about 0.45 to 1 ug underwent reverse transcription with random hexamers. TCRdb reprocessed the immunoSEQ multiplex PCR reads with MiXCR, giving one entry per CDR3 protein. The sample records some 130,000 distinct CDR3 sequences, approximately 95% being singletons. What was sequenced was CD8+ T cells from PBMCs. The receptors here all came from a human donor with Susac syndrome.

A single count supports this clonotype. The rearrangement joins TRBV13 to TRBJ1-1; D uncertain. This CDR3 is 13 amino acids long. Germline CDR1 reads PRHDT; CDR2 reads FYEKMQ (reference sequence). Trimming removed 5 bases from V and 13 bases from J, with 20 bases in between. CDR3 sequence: CASSANGLPRGFF. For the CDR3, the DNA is TGTGCCAGCAGCGCAAACGGATTGCCACGGGGTTTCTTT.

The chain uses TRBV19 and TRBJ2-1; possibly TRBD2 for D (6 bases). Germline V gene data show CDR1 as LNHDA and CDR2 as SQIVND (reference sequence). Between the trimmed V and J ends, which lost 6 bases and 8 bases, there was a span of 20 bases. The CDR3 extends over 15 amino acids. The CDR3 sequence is CASSPADGRRDEQFF. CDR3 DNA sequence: TGTGCCAGTAGCCCCGCGGACGGGAGAAGAGATGAGCAGTTCTTC. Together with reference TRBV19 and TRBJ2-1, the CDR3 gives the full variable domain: DGGITQSPKYLFRKEGQNVTLSCEQNLNHDAMYWYRQDPGQGLRLIYYSQIVNDFQKGDIAEGYSVSREKKESFPLTVTSAQKNPTAFYLCASSPADGRRDEQFFGPGTRLTVL.

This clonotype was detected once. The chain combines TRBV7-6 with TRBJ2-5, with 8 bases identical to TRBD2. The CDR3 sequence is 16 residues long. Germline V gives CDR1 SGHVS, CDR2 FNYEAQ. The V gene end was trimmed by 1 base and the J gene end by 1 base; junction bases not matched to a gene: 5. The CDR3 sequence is CASSLEGSGSQETQYF. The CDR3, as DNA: TGTGCCAGCAGCTTAGAGGGCAGCGGGAGCCAAGAGACCCAGTACTTC.

CDR3 in DNA: TGCAGTGCTAGAGCCCAGGACAGGGCTGGGGATGAGCAGTTCTTC. It specifies CSARAQDRAGDEQFF. The gene calls are TRBV20-1 and TRBJ2-1, with 8 nucleotides matching TRBD1. V lost 1 base and J lost 8; bases outside the gene matches: 10. The CDR3 is 15 residues long. Germline V gene lookup returns CDR1 DFQATT and CDR2 SNEGSKA (reference sequence).

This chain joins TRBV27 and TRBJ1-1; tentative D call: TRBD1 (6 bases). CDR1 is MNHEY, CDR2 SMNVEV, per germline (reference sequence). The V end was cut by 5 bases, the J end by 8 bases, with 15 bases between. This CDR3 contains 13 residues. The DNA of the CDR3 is TGTGCCAGCAGTCTTACAGGGAGTAGGGAAGCTTTCTTT. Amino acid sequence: CASSLTGSREAFF.

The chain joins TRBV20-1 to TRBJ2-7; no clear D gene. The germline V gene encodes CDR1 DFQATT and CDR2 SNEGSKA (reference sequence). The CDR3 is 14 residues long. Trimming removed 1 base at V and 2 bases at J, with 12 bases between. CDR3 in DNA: TGCAGTGCTAGAGCGTGGACCCCCACCTACGAGCAGTACTTC. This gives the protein CSARAWTPTYEQYF.

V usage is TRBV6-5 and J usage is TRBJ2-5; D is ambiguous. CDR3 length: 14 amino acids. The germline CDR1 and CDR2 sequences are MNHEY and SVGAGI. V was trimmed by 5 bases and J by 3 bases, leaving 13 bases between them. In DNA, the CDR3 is TGTGCCAGCAGTCCCCCTGGGTGGGAAGAGACCCAGTACTTC. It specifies CASSPPGWEETQYF.

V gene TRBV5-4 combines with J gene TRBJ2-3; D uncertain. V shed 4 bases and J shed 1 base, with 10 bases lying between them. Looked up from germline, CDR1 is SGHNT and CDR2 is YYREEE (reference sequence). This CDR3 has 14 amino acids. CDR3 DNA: TGTGCCAGCAGCCCGTGGGCCGGCACAGATACGCAGTATTTT. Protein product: CASSPWAGTDTQYF.

The DNA for the CDR3 is TGCAGTGCTAGATCCTCGGGCGAGCAGTACTTC. Protein product: CSARSSGEQYF. The chain links TRBV20-1 to TRBJ2-7; D remains unclear. Germline loops: CDR1 DFQATT, CDR2 SNEGSKA (reference sequence). The CDR3 totals 11 residues. V lost 2 bases, J lost 6 bases, and 8 bases lay in between.

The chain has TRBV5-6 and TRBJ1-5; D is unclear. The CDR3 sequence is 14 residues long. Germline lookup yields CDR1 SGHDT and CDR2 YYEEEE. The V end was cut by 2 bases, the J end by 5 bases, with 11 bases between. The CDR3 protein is CASSFGPGHQPQHF. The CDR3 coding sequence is TGTGCCAGCAGCTTTGGGCCGGGTCATCAGCCCCAGCATTTT.

CDR3 sequence: CASSLSSGRPIETQYF. The CDR3 DNA reads as TGTGCCAGCAGTTTATCTAGCGGGAGGCCCATAGAGACCCAGTACTTC. The chain couples TRBV27 to TRBJ2-5; 10 nucleotides agree with TRBD2. Germline-derived CDR1 and CDR2 are MNHEY and SMNVEV (reference sequence). The CDR3 runs to 16 residues. The V and J ends lost 0 bases and 4 bases, in that order; junction bases with no gene match: 5.

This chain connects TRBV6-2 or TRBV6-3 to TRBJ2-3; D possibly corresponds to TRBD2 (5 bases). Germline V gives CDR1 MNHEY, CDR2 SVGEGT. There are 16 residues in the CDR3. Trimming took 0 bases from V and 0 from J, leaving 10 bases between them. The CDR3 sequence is CASSYSIRDSTDTQYF. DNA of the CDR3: TGTGCCAGCAGTTACTCGATCCGGGATAGCACAGATACGCAGTATTTT.

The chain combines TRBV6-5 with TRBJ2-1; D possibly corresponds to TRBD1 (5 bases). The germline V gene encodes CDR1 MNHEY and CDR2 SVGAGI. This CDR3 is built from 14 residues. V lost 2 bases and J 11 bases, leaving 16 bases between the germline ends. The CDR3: CASSYTDSPWKQFF. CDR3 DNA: TGTGCCAGCAGTTACACCGACAGTCCATGGAAGCAGTTCTTC.

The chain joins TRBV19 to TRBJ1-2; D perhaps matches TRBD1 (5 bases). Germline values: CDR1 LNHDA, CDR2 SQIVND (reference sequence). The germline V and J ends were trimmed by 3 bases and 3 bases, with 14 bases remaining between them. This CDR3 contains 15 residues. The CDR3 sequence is CASSIVGLPYYGYTF. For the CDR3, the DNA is TGTGCCAGTAGTATTGTGGGGCTCCCCTACTATGGCTACACCTTC.

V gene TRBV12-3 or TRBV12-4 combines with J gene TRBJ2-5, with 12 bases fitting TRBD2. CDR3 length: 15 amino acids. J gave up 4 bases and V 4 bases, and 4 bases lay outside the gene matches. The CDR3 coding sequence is TGTGCCAGCAGTTCCCCGGGACTAGCGGGAGAGACCCAGTACTTC. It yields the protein CASSSPGLAGETQYF.

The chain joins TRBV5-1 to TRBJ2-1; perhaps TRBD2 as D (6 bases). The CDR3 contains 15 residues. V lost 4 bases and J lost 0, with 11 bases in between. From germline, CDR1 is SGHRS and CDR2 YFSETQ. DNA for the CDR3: TGCGCCAGCAGCCCCGGAGGGAGCTCCTACAATGAGCAGTTCTTC. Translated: CASSPGGSSYNEQFF.

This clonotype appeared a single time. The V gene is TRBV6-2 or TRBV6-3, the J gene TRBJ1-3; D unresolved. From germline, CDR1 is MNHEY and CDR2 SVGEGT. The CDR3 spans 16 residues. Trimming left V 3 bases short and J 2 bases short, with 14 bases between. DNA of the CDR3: TGTGCCAGCAGTTATCCCGGACCTCGACCTGGAAACACCATATATTTT. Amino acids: CASSYPGPRPGNTIYF.

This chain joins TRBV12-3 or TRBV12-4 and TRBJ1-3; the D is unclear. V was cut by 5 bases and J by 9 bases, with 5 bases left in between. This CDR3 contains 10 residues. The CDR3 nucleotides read TGTGCCAGCAGTGCCGGCACCATATATTTT. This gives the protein CASSAGTIYF.

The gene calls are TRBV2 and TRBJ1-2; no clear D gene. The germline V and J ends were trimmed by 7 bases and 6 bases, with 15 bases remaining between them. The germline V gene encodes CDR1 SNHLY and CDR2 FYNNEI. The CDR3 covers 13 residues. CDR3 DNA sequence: TGTGCCAGCATTGGAACAAGTATCCATGGCTACACCTTC. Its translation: CASIGTSIHGYTF.

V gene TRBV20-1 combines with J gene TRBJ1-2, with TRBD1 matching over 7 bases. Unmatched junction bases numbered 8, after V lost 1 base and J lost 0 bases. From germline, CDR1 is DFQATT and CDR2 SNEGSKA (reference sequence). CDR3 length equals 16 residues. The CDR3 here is CSARGEGRGTNYGYTF. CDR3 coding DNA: TGCAGTGCTAGAGGGGAGGGCAGGGGGACTAACTATGGCTACACCTTC.